This TCR beta chain is from a study of cytomegalovirus exposure and HLA in healthy donors. Unrecorded immune exposures were likely, despite nominal health at sampling. This PCR relied on a set of 60 Vbeta primers and 13 Jbeta primers. Profiling relied on immunoSEQ multiplex PCR, and the TCRdb table lists in-frame clones only, not all of them. The table has roughly 100,000 clones, 76% seen once. The CDR3 spans 14 residues. V was pared by 7 bases and J by 0 bases, with 12 bases between. Germline V lookup: CDR1 LNHDA, CDR2 SQIVND (reference sequence). Sequencing was performed on PBMCs. The receptor was derived from a man in his forties in good health and CMV-seropositive. The V call is TRBV19, the J call TRBJ1-2; a possible D gene is TRBD1 (6 bases). The CDR3 DNA reads TGTGCCAGTAACCCCGGGGGGCCTAACTATGGCTACACCTTC. This translates into CASNPGGPNYGYTF.